The T cell receptor beta chain under discussion was sequenced for a study of T cell responses to AZD1222 COVID-19 vaccine. General study findings and limits: Clonal diversity was possibly underestimated, and the donors were mostly white British, with more females. Baseline seropositives among AZD1222 recipients totaled only five to seven. Samples come after the peak T cell response, not at day 14.

TCRdb's copy holds only in-frame clones and misses some; the assay was immunoSEQ multiplex PCR. The table includes around 260,000 clones, over 90% detected once. This clone was detected only once. The antigen is unknown. The TCR originated in an adult in good health. This specimen consisted of peripheral blood, obtained on day 0 of AZD1222 vaccination.

CDR3 amino acids: CASSEGRDQPQHF. CDR3 DNA sequence: TGCGCCAGCAGCGAGGGCAGAGATCAGCCCCAGCATTTT. This rearrangement joins TRBV5-1 to TRBJ1-5; D gene ambiguous. V lost 4 bases to trimming and J lost 5 bases, with 10 bases between them. The CDR3 is made up of 13 amino acids. CDR1 is SGHRS and CDR2 is YFSETQ in the germline V gene.